This T cell receptor (beta chain) was captured by sequencing in a study of blood T cell repertoires in COVID-19. As originally analysed: Reference gene primer amplification in the assay estimated nucleated cell counts. Sequenced by immunoSEQ multiplex PCR; TCRdb stores in-frame clones only, minus some. V, J and clone size reflect that table, while D and trimming were determined from the DNA. This sample has 200,000 to 300,000 clones; 70% to 85% occur once, and the top ten carry 7.5% to 10%. This CDR3 spans 16 amino acids. J gave up 2 bases and V 0 bases, and 5 bases lay outside the gene matches. Germline CDR1 SGHRS, CDR2 YFSETQ.

The chain has TRBV5-1 and TRBJ2-1; TRBD2 aligns across 7 bases. The origin of this receptor is a man older than 75 with acute or convalescent COVID-19. Input material: peripheral blood. The CDR3 loop reads CASSLAGGGAYNEQFF. CDR3 DNA sequence: TGCGCCAGCAGCTTGGCCGGGGGAGGGGCCTACAATGAGCAGTTCTTC.